Below are 11 T cell receptor beta chains sequenced from a single sample in a study of CD8+CD57+ T cells in acquired aplastic anemia. TCR beta VDJ combinations and CDR3 sequences were profiled from genomic DNA. MiXCR, run by TCRdb on the reads, gives a single entry per CDR3 protein. The sample holds more than 150,000 distinct CDR3 sequences, just over 45% seen once. The specimen sequenced was sorted CD4+, CD8+, or CD8+CD57+ T cells (not recorded which) from PBMCs. These TCRs come from a human donor in good health.

This clonotype was detected ten times or more. V gene TRBV4-1 combines with J gene TRBJ1-5, with 9 bases that match TRBD1. The CDR3 totals 15 residues. Germline CDR1 reads MGHRA; CDR2 reads YSYEKL. V was pared by 3 bases and J by 4 bases, with 4 bases of the junction left unmatched. CDR3: CASSHDGTGNQPQHF. CDR3 nucleotide sequence: TGCGCCAGCAGCCATGATGGGACAGGGAATCAGCCCCAGCATTTT.

The chain combines TRBV20-1 with TRBJ2-7; 9 bases map to TRBD2. CDR1 DFQATT and CDR2 SNEGSKA come from the germline V gene (reference sequence). Unmatched junction bases numbered 12, after V lost 6 bases and J lost 3 bases. This CDR3 comprises 15 residues. The CDR3 coding sequence is TGCAGTGCCCCCACGGGACTAGCCGGAGGCTACGAGCAGTACTTC. Its protein product is CSAPTGLAGGYEQYF.

By its share, this clonotype is large. The chain uses TRBV2 and TRBJ2-7; possible D gene TRBD2, 5 bases. This CDR3 region has 12 residues. Trimming took off 4 bases at V and 3 bases at J, with 7 bases between the two ends. The germline V gene encodes CDR1 SNHLY and CDR2 FYNNEI. The CDR3 here is CASSVRDYEQYF. In DNA, the CDR3 is TGTGCCAGCAGTGTGAGGGACTACGAGCAGTACTTC.

This clonotype was found once. The chain employs TRBV7-3 and TRBJ2-7, with TRBD1 matching over 9 bases. This CDR3 has 14 amino acids. CDR1 SGHTA and CDR2 FQGTGA come from the germline V gene. J lost 5 bases, V lost 3 bases, and 5 bases had no gene match. DNA of the CDR3: TGTGCCAGCAGCTTGGGACAGGGTCCCCACGAGCAGTACTTC. It encodes CASSLGQGPHEQYF.

In this sample, this clonotype turned up many times. This chain uses TRBV19 with TRBJ1-5; D is undetermined. The germline gives CDR1 LNHDA, CDR2 SQIVND (reference sequence). The CDR3 has 15 residues. V gave up 6 bases and J gave up 4 bases, with 16 bases separating them. This chain's CDR3 is CASRKEKRENQPQHF. DNA for the CDR3: TGTGCCAGTAGGAAGGAAAAGAGGGAGAATCAGCCCCAGCATTTT.

V and J are TRBV15 and TRBJ2-2; the D is unclear. This CDR3 spans 14 amino acids. The germline V gene encodes CDR1 LNHNV and CDR2 YYDKDF (reference sequence). V was trimmed by 3 bases and J by 6 bases, leaving 11 bases between them. The CDR3 loop reads CATSSLVGPGELFF. CDR3 nucleotide sequence: TGTGCCACCAGCAGTCTAGTCGGGCCCGGGGAGCTGTTTTTT.

This clonotype has ten or more counts. The chain uses TRBV11-1 and TRBJ2-2; D is perhaps TRBD1 (6 bases). The germline V and J ends were trimmed by 0 bases and 1 base, with 12 bases remaining between them. Germline V gene sequence: CDR1 SGHAT, CDR2 FQDESV (reference sequence). This CDR3 is 17 amino acids long. The CDR3 sequence: CASSLAQGKRNTGELFF. CDR3 bases: TGTGCCAGCAGCTTAGCGCAGGGGAAGAGGAACACCGGGGAGCTGTTTTTT.

As for this clonotype: The junction and the germline gene differ at one end; a read error may be behind it. The chain combines TRBV4-1 with TRBJ2-7; a weak D match, TRBD1 (5 bases). This CDR3 is built from 13 residues. Germline V gene lookup returns CDR1 MGHRA and CDR2 YSYEKL. The DNA for the CDR3 is TGCGCCAGCAGCCGAGACGGGTCTACAGGCCTCGACTTC. It translates to CASSRDGSTGLDF.

In this sample, this clonotype turned up a few times. The V gene is TRBV10-3, the J gene TRBJ1-2; no clear D gene. Germline-derived CDR1 and CDR2 are ENHRY and SYGVKD. The CDR3 loop spans 13 amino acids. The V end was cut by 3 bases, the J end by 7 bases, with 12 bases between. For the CDR3, the DNA is TGTGCCATCAGTGAAGGCCAGGCCACTGGCTACACCTTC. This codes for CAISEGQATGYTF.

This clonotype was seen at least ten times. The chain links TRBV2 to TRBJ2-7, with D tentatively TRBD1 (6 bases). Germline V CDR1 and CDR2: SNHLY, FYNNEI. The V end was cut by 6 bases, the J end by 3 bases, with 9 bases between. The CDR3 totals 12 residues. CDR3 sequence: CASSYRDYEQYF. CDR3 nucleotides: TGTGCCAGCAGCTACAGGGACTACGAGCAGTACTTC.

This clonotype was counted at least ten times. The J gene is TRBJ2-3, the V gene TRBV13; 9 bases align to TRBD2. Germline values: CDR1 PRHDT, CDR2 FYEKMQ (reference sequence). CDR3 length: 14 amino acids. V shed 4 bases and J 7 bases; nucleotides not matched to a gene: 6. The CDR3 nucleotides read TGTGCCAGCAGCTCCTCGACTAGCGGATATACGCAGTATTTT. Amino acids: CASSSSTSGYTQYF.